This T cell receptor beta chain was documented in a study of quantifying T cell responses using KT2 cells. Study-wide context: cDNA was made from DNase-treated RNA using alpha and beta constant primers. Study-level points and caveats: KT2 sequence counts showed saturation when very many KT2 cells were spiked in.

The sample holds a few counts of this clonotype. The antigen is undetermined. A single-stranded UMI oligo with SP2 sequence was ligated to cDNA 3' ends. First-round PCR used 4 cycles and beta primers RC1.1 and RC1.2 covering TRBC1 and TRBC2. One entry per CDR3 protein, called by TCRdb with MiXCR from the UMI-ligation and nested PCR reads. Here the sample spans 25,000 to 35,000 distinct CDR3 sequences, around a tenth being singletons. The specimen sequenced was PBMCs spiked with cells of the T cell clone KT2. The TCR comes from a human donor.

In nucleotides, the CDR3 is TGTGCCACCAGTGATGAGGGGGGGAGGACCCAGCATTTT. Amino acid sequence: CATSDEGGRTQHF. The chain couples TRBV24-1 to TRBJ1-5; the D gene is possibly TRBD1 (6 bases). V was clipped by 3 bases and J by 11 bases, with 13 bases between them. The CDR3 has 13 amino acids. Germline CDR1 and CDR2: KGHDR and SFDVKD.